This TCR beta chain was identified during a study of shared clonotypes between healthy human individuals. Whole-study findings and limits: Blood alone was sampled, and tissue repertoires likely differ. The four-donor shared clonotypes exceeded non-shared clonotypes in generation probability, with non-shared ones scoring lower. Few donors restricted represented genetic and exposure-history diversity.

Cells designated naive CD8 were CD45RO-negative and were positively selected for CCR7, with terminally differentiated effector memory CD45RA+ cells excluded. Note on this clone: The antigen is not known.

Trimming shortened V by 5 bases and J by 0 bases, and 26 bases separated the two germline ends. CDR3 length: 20 amino acids. Germline CDR1 is LNHDA and CDR2 is SQIVND (reference sequence). It was at deep level that the assay was run. TCRdb's table, derived via immunoSEQ multiplex PCR, lists solely in-frame clones and lacks some. The table shows approximately 2,200,000 clones, with approximately 94% occurring only once. The sequencing input was naive CD8+ T cells from PBMCs. This TCR was recovered from a young man in good health. Some clones in this sample may be carry-over from other donors' samples. The chain uses TRBV19 and TRBJ1-5; TRBD1 might be the D (5 bases). The CDR3 loop reads CASSASWWWGRGDSNQPQHF. The CDR3 DNA reads TGTGCCAGTAGTGCCTCGTGGTGGTGGGGCCGAGGGGATAGCAATCAGCCCCAGCATTTT.